Listed here are 20 T cell receptor beta chains from one sample, sequenced in a study of blood T cell repertoires in COVID-19. The assay was immunoSEQ multiplex PCR, and TCRdb's table has in-frame clones only and misses some. Among 150,000 to 200,000 clones listed, approximately 88% were seen once. The sample consisted of peripheral blood. These receptors were collected from a woman older than 75 with active or convalescent COVID-19.

The DNA for the CDR3 is TGTGCCAGCAGTGAAGCGTCCGGGGGCTCTGGAAACACCATATATTTT. This gives the protein CASSEASGGSGNTIYF. The chain employs TRBV6-1 and TRBJ1-3, with D perhaps TRBD1 (5 bases). V was shortened by 0 bases and J by 0 bases, with 9 bases between the two germline ends. The CDR3 is 16 residues long. Germline V gives CDR1 MNHNS, CDR2 SASEGT.

This clone was detected a few times. The chain has TRBV11-3 and TRBJ2-6, with TRBD2 as a possible D gene (5 bases). The V and J ends lost 3 bases and 2 bases respectively, with 8 bases between them. The CDR3 loop spans 15 amino acids. Germline CDR1 SGHNT, CDR2 YENEEA. DNA of the CDR3: TGTGCCAGCAGCTTGGTGGGAGCTGGGGCCAACGTCCTGACTTTC. Translation: CASSLVGAGANVLTF.

The CDR3 spells CASRRTGKNYGYTF. CDR3 bases: TGTGCCAGTAGAAGGACAGGGAAAAACTATGGCTACACCTTC. The chain has TRBV19 and TRBJ1-2, with 8 bases identical to TRBD1. Germline CDR1 and CDR2: LNHDA and SQIVND (reference sequence). This CDR3 spans 14 amino acids. The J segment lost 2 bases and the V segment lost 6 bases, leaving 5 bases of the junction unmatched.

The chain carries TRBV7-2 and TRBJ1-6; 8 positions agree with TRBD1. Germline V gives CDR1 SGHTA, CDR2 FQGNSA. This CDR3 is built from 15 residues. Germline trimming cut 3 bases from V and 7 bases from J; bases unmatched to any gene: 5. The CDR3 protein is CASSFVQGDNSPLHF. The CDR3 nucleotides read TGTGCCAGCAGCTTTGTACAGGGGGACAATTCACCCCTCCACTTT.

The chain joins TRBV3-1 (or the pseudogene TRBV3-2) to TRBJ1-6; 9 bases align to TRBD1. After removal of 6 bases from V and 7 bases from J, the junction contained 4 bases not matched to a gene. CDR1 is LGHDT and CDR2 is YNNKEL in the germline V gene (reference sequence). The CDR3 is 14 amino acids. In nucleotides, the CDR3 is TGTGCCAGCAGTCTAACAGGGGGCAATTCACCCCTCCACTTT. Translation: CASSLTGGNSPLHF.

The chain employs TRBV18 and TRBJ1-1; D remains unclear. Trimming cost V 0 bases and J 2 bases, with 13 bases left between them. This CDR3 is built from 16 residues. Germline V gene data show CDR1 as KGHSH and CDR2 as LQKENI. CDR3: CASSPPPGLKNTEAFF. The CDR3 DNA follows: TGTGCCAGCTCACCACCCCCCGGTCTTAAAAACACTGAAGCTTTCTTT.

This chain joins TRBV28 and TRBJ1-5; D remains unclear. The CDR3 is made up of 14 amino acids. Germline V lookup: CDR1 MDHEN, CDR2 SYDVKM. V was clipped by 5 bases and J by 1 base, with 9 bases between them. The CDR3 sequence: CASSRGWSNQPQHF. The CDR3 DNA sequence: TGTGCCAGCAGTCGAGGTTGGAGCAATCAGCCCCAGCATTTT.

This rearrangement joins TRBV5-4 to TRBJ1-6, with a weak D call TRBD1 (5 bases). V was cut by 4 bases and J by 3 bases, with 14 bases left in between. CDR3 length: 16 residues. Germline CDR1 reads SGHNT; CDR2 reads YYREEE (reference sequence). The chain's CDR3 is CASSPQGLDYNSPLHF. For the CDR3, the DNA is TGTGCCAGCAGCCCTCAGGGCCTCGACTATAATTCACCCCTCCACTTT.

This sequence joins TRBV6-5 and TRBJ1-2; TRBD1 matches at 8 bases. This CDR3 spans 14 amino acids. The germline V gene encodes CDR1 MNHEY and CDR2 SVGAGI. V shed 10 bases, J shed 0 bases, and the junction held 7 bases outside the gene matches. CDR3 nucleotide sequence: TGTGCCATCCACAGGACAGGGACTAACTATGGCTACACCTTC. Translation gives CAIHRTGTNYGYTF.

The J gene is TRBJ1-1, the V gene TRBV2; 7 bases fit TRBD1. The V segment lost 4 bases and the J segment 5 bases; nucleotides outside the gene matches: 4. CDR1 and CDR2 from the germline V gene are SNHLY and FYNNEI. The CDR3 runs 13 residues. CDR3 nucleotides: TGTGCCAGCAGTGGAGGGGGCAAGACTGAAGCTTTCTTT. Amino acids: CASSGGGKTEAFF.

This sequence joins TRBV7-9 and TRBJ1-2, with D maybe TRBD1 (5 bases). Germline values: CDR1 SEHNR, CDR2 FQNEAQ (reference sequence). Deletions cut 6 bases from V and 6 bases from J, with 29 bases between. The CDR3 runs to 18 residues. CDR3 in DNA: TGTGCCAGCAGACCCCCGTGCGCCCAGGGTAGGTTTTGTCATGGCTACACCTTC. It translates to CASRPPCAQGRFCHGYTF.

The chain has TRBV28 and TRBJ2-7, with 9 bases identical to TRBD2. The CDR3 loop spans 15 amino acids. Trimming removed 4 bases from V and 0 bases from J; junction bases left unmatched: 4. Germline assignment: CDR1 MDHEN and CDR2 SYDVKM. In nucleotides, the CDR3 is TGTGCCAGCAGTTCCGGGACTAGCCTCTCCTACGAGCAGTACTTC. It codes for CASSSGTSLSYEQYF.

The chain uses TRBV7-2 and TRBJ2-1, with unresolved D. The CDR3 is 14 residues long. The germline V gene encodes CDR1 SGHTA and CDR2 FQGNSA. V lost 4 bases and J 0 bases, leaving 7 bases between the germline ends. The CDR3 here is CASSYSSSYNEQFF. CDR3 in DNA: TGTGCCAGCAGCTACTCGAGCTCCTACAATGAGCAGTTCTTC.

The rearrangement joins TRBV2 to TRBJ2-3, with a tentative D call TRBD1 (6 bases). The CDR3 has 13 amino acids. The germline V and J ends were trimmed by 7 bases and 4 bases, with 12 bases remaining between them. In germline, CDR1 is SNHLY, CDR2 FYNNEI. In nucleotides, the CDR3 is TGTGCCAGCACCATACAGGGTGCAGATACGCAGTATTTT. Protein: CASTIQGADTQYF.

This clone has only one observation. The chain is built from TRBV2 and TRBJ1-5; D is perhaps TRBD1 (6 bases). This CDR3 region has 15 residues. V shed 4 bases and J shed 2 bases, with 12 bases lying between them. Germline assignment: CDR1 SNHLY and CDR2 FYNNEI. CDR3 DNA: TGTGCCAGCAGTGGGGGGCCAGGTGGCAATCAGCCCCAGCATTTT. This gives the protein CASSGGPGGNQPQHF.

The rearrangement links TRBV7-2 to TRBJ1-5, with 12 bases lining up with TRBD1. The V gene's germline CDR1 is SGHTA and CDR2 FQGNSA. The trim removed 3 bases at V and 1 base at J, leaving 4 bases unmatched. This CDR3 spans 17 amino acids. The CDR3 nucleotides are TGTGCCAGCAGCTTCGGGACAGGGGGCAGGAGCAATCAGCCCCAGCATTTT. Translated, it gives CASSFGTGGRSNQPQHF.

This rearrangement joins TRBV25-1 to TRBJ1-1; 9 bases match TRBD1. CDR3 length: 14 amino acids. Trimming took 9 bases from V and 1 from J; bases not matched to a gene: 6. The V gene's germline CDR1 is MGHDK and CDR2 SYGVNS. The CDR3, as DNA: TGTGCCAGTACAGCACAGGGGGCGAACACTGAAGCTTTCTTT. Its protein product is CASTAQGANTEAFF.

This clone has just a few counts. J is TRBJ1-1 and V is TRBV7-2; TRBD1 matches 7 bases. Germline values: CDR1 SGHTA, CDR2 FQGNSA. This CDR3 is 15 amino acids long. The junction had 6 bases not matched to a gene; V was cut back by 3 bases and J by 2 bases. In nucleotides, the CDR3 is TGTGCCAGCAGCTTTCTCGACAGGGTCAACACTGAAGCTTTCTTT. This encodes CASSFLDRVNTEAFF.

The genes are TRBV30 and TRBJ2-2; D unclear. Trimming stripped 6 bases from V and 6 bases from J, with 11 bases between. The CDR3 loop spans 12 amino acids. Germline CDR1 GTSNPN, CDR2 SVGIG (reference sequence). The CDR3 sequence: CACTGVAGELFF. DNA for the CDR3: TGTGCCTGCACCGGAGTGGCCGGGGAGCTGTTTTTT.

The chain employs TRBV5-1 and TRBJ2-7, with a tentative D call TRBD2 (6 bases). V gave up 0 bases and J gave up 5 bases, with 15 bases separating them. Germline CDR1 is SGHRS and CDR2 is YFSETQ. CDR3 size: 15 residues. CDR3 DNA sequence: TGCGCCAGCAGCTTGGAAGGGCGGGGTCCCAACGAGCAGTACTTC. Translating it yields CASSLEGRGPNEQYF.